Below, 18 T cell receptor beta chains from the same sample are listed, as sequenced in a study of T cell responses to AZD1222 COVID-19 vaccine. Measured with immunoSEQ multiplex PCR; TCRdb has only the in-frame clones, and not every one. The table shows about 140,000 clones, with roughly 92% occurring only once. The sample was peripheral blood, taken on day 0 of AZD1222 vaccination. All receptors derive from an adult in good health.

This chain joins TRBV27 and TRBJ1-6; the D is unclear. Germline V gene lookup returns CDR1 MNHEY and CDR2 SMNVEV (reference sequence). The CDR3 is 13 amino acids. Trimming shortened V by 1 base and J by 10 bases, and 8 bases separated the two germline ends. The DNA for the CDR3 is TGTGCCAGCAGTTTATTCGCCAACTCACCCCTCCACTTT. It encodes CASSLFANSPLHF.

The V and J genes are TRBV29-1 and TRBJ1-2; 9 nucleotides align to TRBD1. Germline assignment: CDR1 SQVTM and CDR2 ANQGSEA. CDR3 length: 13 residues. The V segment lost 7 bases and the J segment 4 bases; nucleotides outside the gene matches: 7. The CDR3 is CSAKTGGVYGYTF. CDR3 DNA: TGCAGCGCAAAGACAGGGGGAGTCTATGGCTACACCTTC.

The chain couples TRBV24-1 to TRBJ2-1; 7 bases align to TRBD1. The germline gives CDR1 KGHDR, CDR2 SFDVKD. Trimming removed 3 bases from V and 0 bases from J; junction bases left unmatched: 4. This CDR3 contains 16 residues. This CDR3 is CATSDPGTDSYNEQFF. The CDR3 nucleotides are TGTGCCACCAGTGATCCGGGGACAGACTCCTACAATGAGCAGTTCTTC.

The chain joins TRBV5-4 to TRBJ2-7; 12 bases are a match to TRBD2. There are 15 residues in the CDR3. V lost 3 bases and J lost 4; bases outside the gene matches: 5. From germline, CDR1 is SGHNT and CDR2 YYREEE (reference sequence). CDR3 in amino acids: CASSSGTSGLYEQYF. The CDR3 coding sequence is TGTGCCAGCAGCTCGGGGACTAGCGGGCTGTACGAGCAGTACTTC.

The rearrangement links TRBV20-1 to TRBJ1-2; the match to TRBD1 covers 9 bases. The CDR3 is 14 amino acids. Losses at the gene ends were 3 bases for V and 3 bases for J; bases not matched to a gene: 5. The V gene's germline CDR1 is DFQATT and CDR2 SNEGSKA (reference sequence). In DNA form, the CDR3 reads TGCAGTGCTAGTCCCGGGACAGGGTACTATGGCTACACCTTC. Its translation: CSASPGTGYYGYTF.

Only one count was recorded for this clone. The J gene is TRBJ1-2, the V gene TRBV21-1. TRBV21-1 is given as a pseudogene. This CDR3 comprises 14 residues. CDR3 residues: CASSREPGSGGYTF. The CDR3 DNA sequence: TGTGCCAGCAGCAGGGAGCCGGGTTCGGGTGGCTACACCTTC.

The chain has TRBV28 and TRBJ1-2; 7 positions match TRBD1. The CDR3 loop spans 15 amino acids. Germline-derived CDR1 and CDR2 are MDHEN and SYDVKM. Trimming removed 6 bases from V and 8 bases from J; junction bases left unmatched: 15. The DNA of the CDR3 is TGTGCCAGCAGCTCAGAGGCCCTGACAGGGACGGGCTACACCTTC. This sequence encodes CASSSEALTGTGYTF.

V gene TRBV28 combines with J gene TRBJ2-3, with D hard to call. The V end lost 5 bases, the J end lost 8 bases, and 17 bases lay between the germline ends. This CDR3 comprises 14 residues. CDR1 MDHEN and CDR2 SYDVKM come from the germline V gene. CDR3 sequence (DNA): TGTGCCAGCAGTCCTAGGGCCACCCTCCCTACGCAGTATTTT. This translates into CASSPRATLPTQYF. The variable domain in full, completed from reference TRBV28 and TRBJ2-3, reads DVKVTQSSRYLVKRTGEKVFLECVQDMDHENMFWYRQDPGLGLRLIYFSYDVKMKEKGDIPEGYSVSREKKERFSLILESASTNQTSMYLCASSPRATLPTQYFGPGTRLTVL.

This clone was seen only a few times. V and J are TRBV19 and TRBJ1-4; 10 bases agree with TRBD1. V shed 7 bases, J shed 5 bases, and the junction held 4 bases outside the gene matches. The CDR3 runs 14 residues. CDR1 and CDR2 (germline): LNHDA, SQIVND (reference sequence). The CDR3 bases are TGTGCCAGTACCGGGGGACAGGGGAATGAAAAACTGTTTTTT. Translation gives CASTGGQGNEKLFF.

V and J are TRBV6-5 and TRBJ1-3; D is perhaps TRBD1 (5 bases). CDR3 length: 15 amino acids. V was clipped by 6 bases and J by 0 bases, with 12 bases between them. The germline gives CDR1 MNHEY, CDR2 SVGAGI. The CDR3 bases are TGTGCCAGCAGGGCCGGACAAGACTCTGGAAACACCATATATTTT. Protein: CASRAGQDSGNTIYF.

The chain recombines TRBV20-1 with TRBJ2-1; 10 bases map to TRBD1. This CDR3 comprises 16 residues. The V gene's germline CDR1 is DFQATT and CDR2 SNEGSKA (reference sequence). The V segment lost 3 bases and the J segment 9 bases; nucleotides outside the gene matches: 14. The DNA of the CDR3 is TGCAGTGCTAGTAGGATAAGACAGGGGGCGGTTGCTGAGCAGTTCTTC. Its translation: CSASRIRQGAVAEQFF.

V usage is TRBV19 and J usage is TRBJ2-6; D is unresolved. CDR1 is LNHDA, CDR2 SQIVND, per germline (reference sequence). The V gene lost 9 bases and the J gene lost 0 bases, with 6 bases spanning the gap. This CDR3 has 13 amino acids. The CDR3 DNA follows: TGTGCCAGCAGGCACTCTGGGGCCAACGTCCTGACTTTC. Residues: CASRHSGANVLTF. Full variable domain (rest looked up from reference TRBV19 and TRBJ2-6): DGGITQSPKYLFRKEGQNVTLSCEQNLNHDAMYWYRQDPGQGLRLIYYSQIVNDFQKGDIAEGYSVSREKKESFPLTVTSAQKNPTAFYLCASRHSGANVLTFGAGSRLTVL.

The chain is built from TRBV4-1 and TRBJ1-1; 7 bases line up with TRBD1. V trimming: 5 bases; J trimming: 3 bases; junction bases outside the gene matches: 12. Germline-derived CDR1 and CDR2 are MGHRA and YSYEKL. CDR3 size: 16 residues. The CDR3 DNA reads as TGCGCCAGCAGCAACTCGAGGGGGCTAAGGGACACTGAAGCTTTCTTT. Translated: CASSNSRGLRDTEAFF.

The CDR3 sequence is CASLSWSSGTGGEQYF. CDR3 DNA: TGTGCCAGCCTCAGTTGGTCCTCCGGGACAGGGGGCGAGCAGTACTTC. J is TRBJ2-7 and V is TRBV28; 11 bases match TRBD1. J was trimmed by 6 bases and V by 8 bases; bases with no gene match: 15. Germline CDR1 reads MDHEN; CDR2 reads SYDVKM. This CDR3 comprises 16 residues.

J is TRBJ2-1 and V is TRBV28, with TRBD2 identical over 8 bases. V trimming: 7 bases; J trimming: 4 bases; junction bases outside the gene matches: 6. The CDR3 runs 14 residues. In germline, CDR1 is MDHEN, CDR2 SYDVKM. The CDR3 is CASKLSGEYNEQFF. The CDR3 bases are TGTGCCAGCAAACTTAGCGGGGAATACAATGAGCAGTTCTTC.

V usage is TRBV7-2 and J usage is TRBJ1-5, with D possibly matching TRBD1 (6 bases). The V and J ends lost 1 base and 4 bases respectively, with 14 bases between them. The CDR3 spans 16 residues. The germline CDR1 and CDR2 sequences are SGHTA and FQGNSA. The CDR3 nucleotides are TGTGCCAGCAGCTTAGAAATGCCAGGGGCAAATCAGCCCCAGCATTTT. As protein: CASSLEMPGANQPQHF. Combining the CDR3 with reference TRBV7-2 and TRBJ1-5 gives the whole variable domain GAGVSQSPSNKVTEKGKDVELRCDPISGHTALYWYRQSLGQGLEFLIYFQGNSAPDKSGLPSDRFSAERTGGSVSTLTIQRTQQEDSAVYLCASSLEMPGANQPQHFGDGTRLSIL.

This chain links TRBV11-2 with TRBJ2-7; no clear D. The germline V gene has CDR1 SGHAT and CDR2 FQNNGV. The CDR3 contains 11 residues. The V and J ends lost 1 base and 7 bases respectively, with 5 bases between them. Here the CDR3 reads CASSLVREQYF. CDR3 coding DNA: TGTGCCAGCAGCTTAGTGAGGGAGCAGTACTTC.

The chain couples TRBV19 to TRBJ2-3; TRBD1 matches at 7 bases. CDR1 and CDR2 (germline): LNHDA, SQIVND (reference sequence). V was clipped by 6 bases and J by 0 bases; unmatched bases: 3. The CDR3 loop spans 14 amino acids. CDR3 DNA: TGTGCCAGTAGCAACAGGGGTAGCACAGATACGCAGTATTTT. This gives the protein CASSNRGSTDTQYF. Filled out from reference TRBV19 and TRBJ2-3, the complete variable domain reads DGGITQSPKYLFRKEGQNVTLSCEQNLNHDAMYWYRQDPGQGLRLIYYSQIVNDFQKGDIAEGYSVSREKKESFPLTVTSAQKNPTAFYLCASSNRGSTDTQYFGPGTRLTVL.